This record concerns one TCR beta chain sequence. Its specificity is not known. The data are from a study of naive and memory T cell subsets. Study outcomes and limitations: Naive and memory repertoire findings lacked a ground truth for validation. Gini index rose across naive, CM, EM and EMRA in CD4 and CD8.

The beta constant-region primer was an equimolar mix of two oligonucleotides covering TRBC1 and TRBC2. The ligated cDNA underwent four PCR rounds using SP2 and nested alpha and beta constant-region primers. TCRdb re-analysed the UMI-ligation and nested PCR reads in MiXCR, keeping a single row per CDR3 protein. The sample lists around 23,000 distinct CDR3 sequences, approximately 11% seen once, with roughly 20% in the top ten. CMV status came from CD4+ T cell IFNgamma after overnight CMV lysate stimulation of fresh PBMCs. The sequence was obtained from a human donor in good health. Sequenced material: central memory CD8+ T cells from blood.

The CDR3 reads CASSPSLYNEQFF. In DNA form, the CDR3 reads TGTGCCAGCTCCCCCTCCCTTTACAATGAGCAGTTCTTC. The chain is built from TRBV12-3 or TRBV12-4 and TRBJ2-1; D is uncertain. The CDR3 consists of 13 residues. Trimming left V 8 bases short and J 4 bases short, with 12 bases between.